What follows are 14 T cell receptor beta chains derived from one specimen sequenced in a study of T cell repertoires in cytomegalovirus infection. MiXCR, applied by TCRdb to the reads, yields one record per CDR3 protein. The repertoire includes more than 500,000 distinct CDR3 sequences, 16% of them detected once, and around 25% sits in the top ten. Specimen: CD8+ T cells from PBMCs. All receptors come from a human donor in good health (CMV status not recorded). Some clones in this sample may be carry-over from other donors' samples.

Worth noting for this clonotype: Given the absence of the conserved phenylalanine or tryptophan at the CDR3 end, a read error is likely. J is TRBJ1-2 and V is TRBV29-1, with TRBD1 matching over 9 bases. Germline V gives CDR1 SQVTM, CDR2 ANQGSEA. The trim removed 6 bases at V and 5 bases at J, leaving 4 bases unmatched. This CDR3 has 12 residues. The CDR3: CSVLGQGYGYTL. The CDR3 nucleotides read TGCAGCGTCCTCGGACAGGGGTATGGCTACACCTTA.

The chain is built from TRBV27 and TRBJ1-2, with a possible D match to TRBD1 (6 bases). The CDR3 totals 16 residues. Germline V gives CDR1 MNHEY, CDR2 SMNVEV (reference sequence). V lost 2 bases, J lost 4 bases, and 17 bases lay in between. The chain's CDR3 is CASSLTPTGSVYGYTF. CDR3 coding DNA: TGTGCCAGCAGTTTAACTCCAACAGGGAGCGTCTATGGCTACACCTTC.

V usage is TRBV6-2 or TRBV6-3 and J usage is TRBJ2-1; D may match TRBD1 or TRBD2 (6 bases each). Looked up from germline, CDR1 is MNHEY and CDR2 is SVGEGT. This CDR3 is 15 amino acids long. Trimming removed 4 bases from V and 10 bases from J, with 20 bases in between. The CDR3 region is CASSFRDTSGGEQFF. CDR3 nucleotide sequence: TGTGCCAGCAGTTTCCGGGACACATCCGGGGGAGAGCAGTTCTTC.

As regards this clonotype: This could be a read error, since a much larger clone is one nucleotide away. The J gene is TRBJ2-7, the V gene TRBV7-6; D is uncertain. CDR1 and CDR2 from the germline V gene are SGHVS and FNYEAQ. V gave up 0 bases and J gave up 5 bases, with 14 bases separating them. The CDR3 runs to 15 residues. CDR3 residues: CASSLARYGLHEQYF. CDR3 coding DNA: TGTGCCAGCAGCTTAGCCCGGTACGGCCTTCACGAGCAGTACTTC.

This clonotype has at least ten counts. The chain joins TRBV7-3 to TRBJ1-1; the D gene is possibly TRBD1 (6 bases). The V gene lost 1 base and the J gene lost 1 base, with 10 bases spanning the gap. The CDR3 length is 15 residues. CDR1 SGHTA and CDR2 FQGTGA come from the germline V gene. The CDR3 loop is CASSLSWGQNTEAFF. CDR3 in DNA: TGTGCCAGCAGCTTAAGTTGGGGACAGAACACTGAAGCTTTCTTT.

This clonotype was counted ten times or more. The CDR3 loop reads CASSLVEASGTLSEQFF. The CDR3 DNA reads as TGTGCCAGCAGCTTAGTGGAGGCTAGCGGGACCCTAAGTGAGCAGTTCTTC. The V and J genes are TRBV7-6 and TRBJ2-1, with 9 bases matching TRBD2. The germline V gene has CDR1 SGHVS and CDR2 FNYEAQ. This CDR3 is 17 amino acids long. V shed 1 base, J shed 9 bases, and the junction held 13 bases outside the gene matches.

Ten or more counts support this clonotype. This chain links TRBV7-2 with TRBJ2-7; 8 bases match TRBD1. The CDR3 runs 14 residues. Germline V gene sequence: CDR1 SGHTA, CDR2 FQGNSA. Unmatched junction bases numbered 5, after V lost 4 bases and J lost 3 bases. CDR3 coding DNA: TGTGCCAGCAGCTCTTCCGGGACAGGCTACGAGCAGTACTTC. This translates into CASSSSGTGYEQYF.

This clonotype turned up a few times. The V gene is TRBV4-1, the J gene TRBJ2-3; 10 positions match TRBD2. CDR3 length: 17 amino acids. J was trimmed by 3 bases and V by 5 bases; bases with no gene match: 11. CDR1 MGHRA and CDR2 YSYEKL come from the germline V gene. CDR3 protein: CASSSPVSGGPTDTQYF. The CDR3 bases are TGCGCCAGCAGCTCCCCCGTTAGCGGGGGGCCGACAGATACGCAGTATTTT.

This clonotype came up many times. CDR3 residues: CASSFRGSRGGTRESVYEQYF. The CDR3 nucleotides read TGTGCCAGCAGCTTCCGGGGCTCACGCGGGGGAACTCGGGAGAGTGTGTACGAGCAGTACTTC. J is TRBJ2-7 and V is TRBV11-1, with TRBD2 identical over 7 bases. Per the germline V gene, CDR1 is SGHAT and CDR2 is FQDESV (reference sequence). The junction had 27 bases not matched to a gene; V was cut back by 3 bases and J by 4 bases. This CDR3 has 21 residues.

In DNA, the CDR3 is TGTGCCACCTCACTTTTGGGGGACTACAATCAGCCCCAGCATTTT. Translated, it gives CATSLLGDYNQPQHF. The chain links TRBV27 to TRBJ1-5, with a weak D call TRBD1 (5 bases). The CDR3 is 15 residues long. Germline loops: CDR1 MNHEY, CDR2 SMNVEV (reference sequence). Trimming removed 10 bases from V and 3 bases from J, with 19 bases in between.

This clonotype came up many times. The gene calls are TRBV7-8 and TRBJ2-5; no firm D call. CDR3 length equals 15 residues. Germline V gene data show CDR1 as SGHVS and CDR2 as FQNEAQ. With 0 bases removed from V and 7 bases from J, the gap between germline ends came to 15 bases. In DNA form, the CDR3 reads TGTGCCAGCAGCTTAGCTTGGGCTAGTACTCGGACCCAGTACTTC. This encodes CASSLAWASTRTQYF.

This chain joins TRBV20-1 and TRBJ2-7; maybe TRBD2 (5 bases). The CDR3 has 13 residues. Trimming shortened V by 8 bases and J by 4 bases, and 18 bases separated the two germline ends. The germline V gene has CDR1 DFQATT and CDR2 SNEGSKA (reference sequence). The CDR3 DNA follows: TGCAGTACAAGGCGGAGCGGTGGGTACGAGCAGTACTTC. It encodes CSTRRSGGYEQYF.

This clonotype was found many times. The V gene is TRBV28, the J gene TRBJ2-4; TRBD1 aligns across 10 bases. This CDR3 is 14 amino acids long. Per the germline V gene, CDR1 is MDHEN and CDR2 is SYDVKM. J was trimmed by 8 bases and V by 6 bases; bases with no gene match: 7. The CDR3 nucleotides are TGTGCCAGCAGGTTGACAGGGGGCTTGTACATTCAGTACTTC. Its protein product is CASRLTGGLYIQYF.

The sample holds one count of this clonotype. Since a much larger clone is just one base distant, this may be a read error. V gene TRBV11-3 combines with J gene TRBJ2-1; a possible D gene is TRBD2 (6 bases). The CDR3 totals 16 residues. Germline lookup yields CDR1 SGHNT and CDR2 YENEEA. V was clipped by 1 base and J by 7 bases, with 17 bases between them. The CDR3 region has the DNA TGTGCCAGCAGCTTAGCAGGGCGGTGCCGGGGGAATGAGCAGTTCTTC. Translating it yields CASSLAGRCRGNEQFF.